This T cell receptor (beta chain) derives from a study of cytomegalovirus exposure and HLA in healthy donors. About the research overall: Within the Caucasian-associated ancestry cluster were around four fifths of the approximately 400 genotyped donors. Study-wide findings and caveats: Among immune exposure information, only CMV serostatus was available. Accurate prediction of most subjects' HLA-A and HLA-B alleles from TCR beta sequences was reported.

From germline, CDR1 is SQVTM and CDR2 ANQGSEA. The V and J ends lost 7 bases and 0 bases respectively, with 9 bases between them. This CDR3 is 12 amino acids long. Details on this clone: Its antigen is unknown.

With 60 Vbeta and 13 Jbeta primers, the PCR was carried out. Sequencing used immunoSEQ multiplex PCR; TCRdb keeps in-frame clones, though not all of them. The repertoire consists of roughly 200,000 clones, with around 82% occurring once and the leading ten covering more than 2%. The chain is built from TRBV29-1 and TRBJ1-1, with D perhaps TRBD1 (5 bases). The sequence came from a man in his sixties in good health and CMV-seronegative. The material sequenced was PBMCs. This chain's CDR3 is CSGGRLNTEAFF. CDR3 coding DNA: TGCAGCGGGGGCAGGTTGAACACTGAAGCTTTCTTT.